These 19 T cell receptor beta chains originate from one sample sequenced in a study of blood T cell repertoires in COVID-19. Assay used: immunoSEQ multiplex PCR; TCRdb lists only in-frame clones, some missing. The table records 300,000 to 450,000 clones, around 87% of them present only once. Specimen: PBMCs or T cells enriched from blood (not recorded which). These receptors came from a man between 25 and 39 years old who had recovered from COVID-19.

This chain joins TRBV4-1 and TRBJ1-1; D perhaps matches TRBD1 (5 bases). With 1 base removed from V and 0 bases from J, the gap between germline ends came to 6 bases. CDR3 length: 14 amino acids. Germline CDR1 reads MGHRA; CDR2 reads YSYEKL. The CDR3 sequence is CASSQAGLNTEAFF. CDR3 nucleotides: TGCGCCAGCAGCCAAGCAGGGTTGAACACTGAAGCTTTCTTT.

The chain links TRBV7-9 to TRBJ1-5, with D unclear. The CDR3 is 12 residues long. Trimming removed 5 bases at V and 1 base at J, with 3 bases between. Germline CDR1 is SEHNR and CDR2 is FQNEAQ (reference sequence). The CDR3: CASSQSNQPQHF. CDR3 sequence (DNA): TGTGCCAGCAGCCAGAGCAATCAGCCCCAGCATTTT. Full variable domain (outside the CDR3, taken from reference TRBV7-9 and TRBJ1-5): DTGVSQNPRHKITKRGQNVTFRCDPISEHNRLYWYRQTLGQGPEFLTYFQNEAQLEKSRLLSDRFSAERPKGSFSTLEIQRTEQGDSAMYLCASSQSNQPQHFGDGTRLSIL.

The chain combines TRBV6-2 or TRBV6-3 with TRBJ1-2; TRBD1 matches at 10 bases. Unmatched junction bases numbered 3, after V lost 5 bases and J lost 6 bases. Germline CDR1 MNHEY, CDR2 SVGEGT. This CDR3 has 13 amino acids. CDR3 sequence reads: CASSHDRGHGYTF. DNA for the CDR3: TGTGCCAGCAGTCACGACAGGGGGCATGGCTACACCTTC.

The chain joins TRBV5-8 to TRBJ2-5; no reliable D call. The length of the CDR3 is 11 residues. V was clipped by 2 bases and J by 9 bases, with 8 bases between them. The germline gives CDR1 SGHTS, CDR2 YDEGEE. The CDR3 DNA reads as TGTGCCAGCAGCTTCGAGATAGCCCAGTACTTC. Translating it yields CASSFEIAQYF.

The chain couples TRBV7-2 to TRBJ1-6; maybe TRBD1 (6 bases). Trimming took 6 bases from V and 7 from J, leaving 16 bases between them. CDR1 and CDR2 from the germline V gene are SGHTA and FQGNSA. CDR3 size: 15 residues. CDR3 amino acids: CASRPRQATNSPLHF. As DNA, the CDR3 is TGTGCCAGCAGGCCACGACAGGCGACCAATTCACCCCTCCACTTT.

This clone came up a few times. This sequence joins TRBV4-2 and TRBJ2-6; 7 bases are shared with TRBD1. The CDR3 consists of 17 residues. Germline V CDR1 and CDR2: LGHNA, YNFKEQ. J lost 7 bases, V lost 1 base, and 10 bases had no gene match. The CDR3 spells CASSQAEGGLGANVLTF. DNA of the CDR3: TGTGCCAGCAGCCAAGCCGAAGGGGGCTTAGGTGCCAACGTCCTGACTTTC.

This clone was recorded only once. This sequence joins TRBV12-5 and TRBJ1-4, with 8 nucleotides matching TRBD1. Germline loops: CDR1 LGHNT, CDR2 FRNRAP. The CDR3 totals 15 residues. Trimming removed 5 bases from V and 3 bases from J; junction bases left unmatched: 5. In DNA, the CDR3 is TGTGCTAGTGGTGCGATCAGGGGGCCTAATGAAAAACTGTTTTTT. Protein: CASGAIRGPNEKLFF.

The rearrangement uses TRBV5-4 and TRBJ2-5; possible D gene TRBD2, 5 bases. V was trimmed by 0 bases and J by 4 bases, leaving 7 bases between them. Germline loops: CDR1 SGHNT, CDR2 YYREEE (reference sequence). The CDR3 sequence is 13 residues long. CDR3 coding DNA: TGTGCCAGCAGCTTGGCTAGCCTAGAGACCCAGTACTTC. Translating it yields CASSLASLETQYF.

V gene TRBV28 combines with J gene TRBJ2-7; 7 nucleotides line up with TRBD1. Germline CDR1 is MDHEN and CDR2 is SYDVKM. V shed 3 bases, J shed 4 bases, and the junction held 9 bases outside the gene matches. The length of the CDR3 is 15 residues. CDR3 residues: CASSFKGQTTYEQYF. DNA for the CDR3: TGTGCCAGCAGTTTTAAGGGACAGACTACTTACGAGCAGTACTTC.

This rearrangement joins TRBV4-1 to TRBJ1-2; TRBD1 matches at 7 bases. Per germline, CDR1 MGHRA and CDR2 YSYEKL. With 4 bases clipped from V and 0 bases from J, the junction kept 8 bases outside the gene matches. CDR3 length: 16 residues. The CDR3 DNA follows: TGCGCCAGCAGCCCTGACCCTGGACAGGCTAACTATGGCTACACCTTC. This sequence encodes CASSPDPGQANYGYTF.

This clone appeared a few times. The V gene is TRBV7-2, the J gene TRBJ2-2, with TRBD2 matching over 11 bases. Germline V CDR1 and CDR2: SGHTA, FQGNSA. There are 15 residues in the CDR3. The trim removed 3 bases at V and 4 bases at J, leaving 1 base unmatched. The CDR3 DNA is TGTGCCAGCAGCTTTGGGACTAGCGGCACCGGGGAGCTGTTTTTT. It translates to CASSFGTSGTGELFF.

The rearrangement joins TRBV10-2 to TRBJ2-7; possibly TRBD2 for D (5 bases). In germline, CDR1 is WSHSY, CDR2 SAAADI. There are 13 residues in the CDR3. Trimming removed 0 bases at V and 4 bases at J, with 7 bases between. In DNA, the CDR3 is TGCGCCAGCAGTGAGTCGGGAGTTTACGAGCAGTACTTC. The encoded protein is CASSESGVYEQYF.

This chain joins TRBV5-6 and TRBJ2-2; D remains unclear. The CDR3 length is 15 residues. The germline V and J ends were trimmed by 0 bases and 2 bases, with 8 bases remaining between them. Germline V gene data show CDR1 as SGHDT and CDR2 as YYEEEE. For the CDR3, the DNA is TGTGCCAGCAGCTTGGCCGTCACAAACACCGGGGAGCTGTTTTTT. Translation gives CASSLAVTNTGELFF.

The chain recombines TRBV6-5 with TRBJ2-3, with 9 positions matching TRBD2. The V segment lost 7 bases and the J segment 3 bases; nucleotides outside the gene matches: 5. The CDR3 loop spans 14 amino acids. The germline gives CDR1 MNHEY, CDR2 SVGAGI. The CDR3 region has the DNA TGTGCCAGCACCGAGCGGGGGGTAACAGATACGCAGTATTTT. It translates to CASTERGVTDTQYF.

V is TRBV15 and J is TRBJ2-7, with D possibly being TRBD1 (6 bases). Trimming cost V 2 bases and J 1 base, with 9 bases left between them. This CDR3 contains 14 residues. Germline loops: CDR1 LNHNV, CDR2 YYDKDF (reference sequence). The CDR3 DNA reads TGTGCCACCAGCAGATCCGACAGGTCCTACGAGCAGTACTTC. Protein: CATSRSDRSYEQYF.

This clone was detected only once. The chain is built from TRBV5-1 and TRBJ2-2; D is possibly TRBD1 (6 bases). Germline loops: CDR1 SGHRS, CDR2 YFSETQ. The germline V and J ends were trimmed by 2 bases and 5 bases, with 7 bases remaining between them. The CDR3 spans 13 residues. CDR3 sequence (DNA): TGCGCCAGCAGCTTCGGACAGACCGGGGAGCTGTTTTTT. This encodes CASSFGQTGELFF.

To note about this clone: This specimen includes other DNA sequences encoding the same CDR3. V is TRBV6-5 and J is TRBJ1-2; D gene uncertain. Between the trimmed V and J ends, which lost 6 bases and 4 bases, there was a span of 12 bases. CDR3 length: 13 amino acids. Germline V CDR1 and CDR2: MNHEY, SVGAGI. This chain's CDR3 is CASSRQLFYGYTF. In DNA, the CDR3 is TGTGCCAGCAGCCGACAACTTTTCTATGGCTACACCTTC.

On this clone: Compared with germline, one end of the junction differs, possibly owing to a read error. The gene calls are TRBV14 and TRBJ1-1; weak D call: TRBD1 (5 bases). The CDR3 covers 10 residues. Looked up from germline, CDR1 is SGHDN and CDR2 is FVKESK. The DNA for the CDR3 is TGTGCCAGCAGCCAAGAGTTGACAGTCTTT. Its protein is CASSQELTVF.

The CDR3 loop is CASSRATEAFF. DNA of the CDR3: TGTGCCAGCAGCCGAGCTACTGAAGCTTTCTTT. The chain carries TRBV14 and TRBJ1-1; D unclear. CDR3 size: 11 residues. V lost 4 bases, J lost 5 bases, and 5 bases lay in between. The germline gives CDR1 SGHDN, CDR2 FVKESK.